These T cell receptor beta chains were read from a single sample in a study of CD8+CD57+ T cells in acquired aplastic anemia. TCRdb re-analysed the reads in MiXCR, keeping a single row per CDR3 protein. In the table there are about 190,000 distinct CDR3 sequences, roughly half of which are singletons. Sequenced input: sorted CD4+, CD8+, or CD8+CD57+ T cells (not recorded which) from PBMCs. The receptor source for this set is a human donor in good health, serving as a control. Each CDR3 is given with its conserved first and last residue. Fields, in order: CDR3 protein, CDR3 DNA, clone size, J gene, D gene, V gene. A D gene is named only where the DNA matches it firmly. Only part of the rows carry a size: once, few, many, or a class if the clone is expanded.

cdr3_aa: CASSLFGRGNTEAFF
cdr3_nt: TGTGCCAGCAGTTTGTTCGGGCGGGGGAACACTGAAGCTTTCTTT
clone_size: -
j_call: TRBJ1-1
d_call: -
v_call: TRBV7-9

cdr3_aa: CASSMGLAGNYEQYF
cdr3_nt: TGCGCCAGCAGCATGGGACTAGCGGGAAACTACGAGCAGTACTTC
clone_size: -
j_call: TRBJ2-7
d_call: TRBD2
v_call: TRBV5-1

cdr3_aa: CASSLVLAGVTDTQYF
cdr3_nt: TGTGCCAGCAGCTTAGTACTAGCGGGGGTCACAGATACGCAGTATTTT
clone_size: many
j_call: TRBJ2-3
d_call: TRBD2
v_call: TRBV7-9

cdr3_aa: CASSRDGLQPQHF
cdr3_nt: TGTGCCAGCAGTCGGGACGGTCTGCAGCCCCAGCATTTT
clone_size: -
j_call: TRBJ1-5
d_call: -
v_call: TRBV28

cdr3_aa: CASSIATLQPQHF
cdr3_nt: TGTGCCAGTAGTATCGCGACACTCCAGCCCCAGCATTTT
clone_size: many
j_call: TRBJ1-5
d_call: -
v_call: TRBV19

cdr3_aa: CAARRGTGRYEQYF
cdr3_nt: TGTGCCGCTCGGAGGGGTACGGGACGCTACGAGCAGTACTTC
clone_size: -
j_call: TRBJ2-7
d_call: -
v_call: TRBV6-6

cdr3_aa: CASSFPQGGTGELFF
cdr3_nt: TGTGCCAGCAGCTTCCCGCAGGGAGGCACCGGGGAGCTGTTTTTT
clone_size: -
j_call: TRBJ2-2
d_call: -
v_call: TRBV7-2

cdr3_aa: CSATGGNTIYF
cdr3_nt: TGCAGTGCTACTGGTGGAAACACCATATATTTT
clone_size: once
j_call: TRBJ1-3
d_call: -
v_call: TRBV20-1

cdr3_aa: CATSRASQGAYEQYF
cdr3_nt: TGTGCCACCAGCAGAGCGAGCCAGGGGGCCTACGAGCAGTACTTC
clone_size: -
j_call: TRBJ2-7
d_call: TRBD1
v_call: TRBV15

cdr3_aa: CASSFPPGRNYGYTF
cdr3_nt: TGTGCCAGCAGCTTTCCTCCGGGACGGAACTATGGCTACACCTTC
clone_size: -
j_call: TRBJ1-2
d_call: -
v_call: TRBV5-6